This T cell receptor beta chain was identified during a study of regulatory T cells in long-lasting Graves disease. TCR beta libraries were built with iRepertoire HTBI primers and Arm-PCR of CDR3 regions. TCRdb reanalysed the multiplex PCR reads using MiXCR and keeps one entry per CDR3 protein. This table has 400,000 to 550,000 distinct CDR3 sequences, roughly 15% appearing once. Time point defined: newly diagnosed GD, antithyroid drugs for less than 3 months. PBMC-derived RNA was used for the TCR library. The patients included were those that came from an endocrinology department in Xi'an, China. Looked up from germline, CDR1 is MNHEY and CDR2 is SMNVEV (reference sequence). This CDR3 is 15 amino acids long. The germline V and J ends were trimmed by 8 bases and 0 bases, with 15 bases remaining between them. This clonotype has at least ten counts. These data were also filed under a second study, of T cells in Graves' hyperthyroidism and ophthalmopathy. This second report adds: The model predicted ophthalmopathy a median approximately 6.3 months before onset.

The chain joins TRBV27 to TRBJ2-3; no firm D call. The TCR was taken from a young woman with Graves disease. Here the sequenced sample was peripheral blood mononuclear cells (PBMCs), taken at new diagnosis, from a patient treated with antithyroid drugs. CDR3 sequence: CASGLDGSSTDTQYF. The CDR3 nucleotides are TGTGCCAGCGGCCTTGATGGCTCTAGCACAGATACGCAGTATTTT.